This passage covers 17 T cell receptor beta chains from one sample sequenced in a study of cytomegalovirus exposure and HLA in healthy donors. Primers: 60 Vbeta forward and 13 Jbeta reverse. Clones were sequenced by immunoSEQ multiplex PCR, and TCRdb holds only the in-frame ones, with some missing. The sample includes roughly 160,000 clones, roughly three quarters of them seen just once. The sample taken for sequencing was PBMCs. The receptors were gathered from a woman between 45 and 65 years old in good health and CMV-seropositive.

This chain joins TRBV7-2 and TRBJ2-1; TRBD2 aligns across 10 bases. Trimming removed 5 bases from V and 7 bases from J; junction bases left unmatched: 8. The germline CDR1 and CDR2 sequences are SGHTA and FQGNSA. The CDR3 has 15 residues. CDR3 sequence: CASSPRLAGGNEQFF. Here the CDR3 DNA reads TGTGCCAGCAGCCCCCGTTTAGCGGGAGGAAATGAGCAGTTCTTC.

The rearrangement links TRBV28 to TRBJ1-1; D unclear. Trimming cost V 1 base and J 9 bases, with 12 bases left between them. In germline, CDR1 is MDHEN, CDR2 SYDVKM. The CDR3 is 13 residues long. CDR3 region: CASSLFWYEQAFF. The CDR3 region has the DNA TGTGCCAGCAGTTTATTTTGGTACGAGCAAGCTTTCTTT.

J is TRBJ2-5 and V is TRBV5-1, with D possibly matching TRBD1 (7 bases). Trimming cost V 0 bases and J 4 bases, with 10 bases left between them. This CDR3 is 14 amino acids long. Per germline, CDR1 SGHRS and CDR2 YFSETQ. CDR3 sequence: CASSLGQGGETQYF. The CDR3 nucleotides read TGCGCCAGCAGCTTGGGACAGGGAGGAGAGACCCAGTACTTC.

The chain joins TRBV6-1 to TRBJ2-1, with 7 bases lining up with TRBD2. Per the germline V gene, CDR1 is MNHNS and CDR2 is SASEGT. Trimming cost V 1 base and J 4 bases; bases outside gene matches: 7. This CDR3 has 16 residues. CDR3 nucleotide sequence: TGTGCCAGCAGTGAAGGATCTAGCGGAGGTTACAATGAGCAGTTCTTC. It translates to CASSEGSSGGYNEQFF.

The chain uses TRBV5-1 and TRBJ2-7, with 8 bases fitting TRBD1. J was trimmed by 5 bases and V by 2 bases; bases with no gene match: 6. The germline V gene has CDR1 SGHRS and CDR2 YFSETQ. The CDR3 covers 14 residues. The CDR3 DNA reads TGCGCCAGCAGCTTACCCCCAGGGGGCCACGAGCAGTACTTC. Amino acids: CASSLPPGGHEQYF.

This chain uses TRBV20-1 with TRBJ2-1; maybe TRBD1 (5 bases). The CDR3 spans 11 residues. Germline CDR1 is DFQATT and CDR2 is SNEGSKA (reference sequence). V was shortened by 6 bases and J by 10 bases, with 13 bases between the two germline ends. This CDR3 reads CSALGVGEQFF. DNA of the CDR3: TGCAGTGCCTTAGGGGTTGGGGAGCAGTTCTTC.

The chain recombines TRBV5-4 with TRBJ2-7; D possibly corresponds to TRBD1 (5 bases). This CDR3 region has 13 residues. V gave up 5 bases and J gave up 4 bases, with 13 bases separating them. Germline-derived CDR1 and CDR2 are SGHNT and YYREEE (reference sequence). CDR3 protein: CASSRDSLYEQYF. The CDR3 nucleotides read TGTGCCAGCAGTCGCGACAGCCTATACGAGCAGTACTTC.

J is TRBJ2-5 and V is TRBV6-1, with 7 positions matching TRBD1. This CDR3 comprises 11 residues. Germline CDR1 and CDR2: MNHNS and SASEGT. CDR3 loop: CAHRTGETQYF. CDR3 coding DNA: TGTGCGCATCGGACAGGAGAGACCCAGTACTTC.

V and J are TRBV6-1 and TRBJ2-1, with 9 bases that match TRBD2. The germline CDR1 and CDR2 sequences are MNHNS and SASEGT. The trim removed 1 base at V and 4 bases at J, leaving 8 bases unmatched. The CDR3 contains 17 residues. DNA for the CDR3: TGTGCCAGCAGTGAAGTGCGGGGGGGCCAACTTTACAATGAGCAGTTCTTC. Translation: CASSEVRGGQLYNEQFF.

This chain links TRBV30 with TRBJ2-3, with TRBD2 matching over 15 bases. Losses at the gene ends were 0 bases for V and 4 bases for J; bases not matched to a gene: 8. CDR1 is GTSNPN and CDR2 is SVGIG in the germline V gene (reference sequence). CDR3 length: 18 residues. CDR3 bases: TGTGCCTGGAGTGTACGGTTGGGGACTAGCGGGAGGTCAGATACGCAGTATTTT. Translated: CAWSVRLGTSGRSDTQYF.

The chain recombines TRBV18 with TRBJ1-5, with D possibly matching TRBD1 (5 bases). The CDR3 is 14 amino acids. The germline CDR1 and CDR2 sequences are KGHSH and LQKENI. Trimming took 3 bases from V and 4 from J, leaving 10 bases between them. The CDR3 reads CASSPTVSNQPQHF. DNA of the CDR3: TGTGCCAGCTCACCGACAGTATCAAATCAGCCCCAGCATTTT.

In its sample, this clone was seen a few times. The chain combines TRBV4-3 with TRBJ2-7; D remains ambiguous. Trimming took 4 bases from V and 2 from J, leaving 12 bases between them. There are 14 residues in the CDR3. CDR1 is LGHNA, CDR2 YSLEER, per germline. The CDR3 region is CASSRSRTAYEQYF. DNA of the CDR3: TGCGCCAGCAGCCGAAGTAGAACTGCCTACGAGCAGTACTTC.

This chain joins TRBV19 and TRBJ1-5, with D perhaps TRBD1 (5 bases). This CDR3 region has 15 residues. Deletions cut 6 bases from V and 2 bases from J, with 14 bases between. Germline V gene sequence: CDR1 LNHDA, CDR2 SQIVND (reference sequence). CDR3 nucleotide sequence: TGTGCCAGTAGACCCCTGTGGGGGGGCAATCAGCCCCAGCATTTT. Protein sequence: CASRPLWGGNQPQHF.

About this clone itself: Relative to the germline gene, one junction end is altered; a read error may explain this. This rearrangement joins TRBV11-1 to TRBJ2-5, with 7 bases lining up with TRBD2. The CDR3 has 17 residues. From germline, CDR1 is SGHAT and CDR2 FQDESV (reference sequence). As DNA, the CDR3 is TGTGCCAGCAGCACCGGACCTAGCGGAACAATTAAAGAGGCCCAGTACTTC. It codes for CASSTGPSGTIKEAQYF.

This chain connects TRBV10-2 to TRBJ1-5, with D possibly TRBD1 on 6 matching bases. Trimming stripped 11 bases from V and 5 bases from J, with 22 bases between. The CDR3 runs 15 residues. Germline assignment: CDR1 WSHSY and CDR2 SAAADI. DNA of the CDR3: TGCGCCGCCGGCCTTGGGGGGGGGCAAGATCAGCCCCAGCATTTT. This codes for CAAGLGGGQDQPQHF.

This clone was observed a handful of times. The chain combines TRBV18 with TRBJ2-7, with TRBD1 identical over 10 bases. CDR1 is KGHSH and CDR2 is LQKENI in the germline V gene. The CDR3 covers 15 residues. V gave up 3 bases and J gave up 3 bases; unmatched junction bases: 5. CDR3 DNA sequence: TGTGCCAGCTCACCTTCGGGACAGGGGTACTACGAGCAGTACTTC. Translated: CASSPSGQGYYEQYF.

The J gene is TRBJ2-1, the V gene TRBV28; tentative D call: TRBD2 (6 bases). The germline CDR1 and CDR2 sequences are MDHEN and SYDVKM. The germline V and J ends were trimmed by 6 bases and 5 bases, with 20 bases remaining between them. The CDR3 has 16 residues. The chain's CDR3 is CASRTQGGRDHNEQFF. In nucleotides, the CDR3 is TGTGCCAGCAGGACCCAGGGAGGAAGAGACCACAATGAGCAGTTCTTC. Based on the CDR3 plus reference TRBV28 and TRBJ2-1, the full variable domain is DVKVTQSSRYLVKRTGEKVFLECVQDMDHENMFWYRQDPGLGLRLIYFSYDVKMKEKGDIPEGYSVSREKKERFSLILESASTNQTSMYLCASRTQGGRDHNEQFFGPGTRLTVL.